This TCR beta chain was profiled in a study of human T cells and chemical hapten exposure. Study as a whole: Across the whole study, which lasted 20 to 30 weeks, patients were given diphenylcyclopropenone on the scalp once a week.

Time point defined: pre-sensitization, week 0. Treatment of the sample: therapeutic diphenylcyclopropenone sensitization with weekly scalp DPC. In TCRdb, the RACE reads were re-called with MiXCR into one record per CDR3 protein. Here the sample spans more than 75,000 distinct CDR3 sequences, 8% to 10% being singletons. The CDR3 runs 13 residues. V dropped 1 base and J dropped 1 base, with 7 bases sitting between them. Germline CDR1 is SQVTM and CDR2 is ANQGSEA. This clonotype turned up a few times. This specimen was whole blood, taken in connection with sensitization to the hapten diphenylcyclopropenone (DPC). This TCR was recovered from a middle-aged woman with alopecia areata. Some clones in this sample may be carry-over from other donors' samples. The gene calls are TRBV29-1 and TRBJ1-1; D unresolved. The CDR3 region has the DNA TGCAGCGTTGAAGCGGTAAGGAACACTGAAGCTTTCTTT. Protein: CSVEAVRNTEAFF.